This passage covers 30 T cell receptor beta chains from one sample sequenced in a study of T-cell memory formation after mild COVID-19 (dated by TCRdb to the early 2020s). The library was built by means of 5' RACE. The instrument given in TCRdb is Illumina NovaSeq 6000. TCRdb passed the public sequencing reads through fastp at Q25 and MiXCR, retaining productive beta sequences. CDR3 protein sequences are deduplicated, and each keeps its most common genes and DNA. The sample table shows about 350,000 distinct CDR3 sequences, and approximately 14% are seen once. Of the sample, around a fifth falls within the top ten clones. Material: PBMCs or a T cell subset sorted from them (not recorded which). These TCRs come from a man aged 18 to 29 who had mild COVID-19 (a few samples of this study predate the infection). The sample titles of this study are shuffled in the database, so cell type and time point are left out; the donor was told from shared clones.

The rearrangement uses TRBV12-3 or TRBV12-4 and TRBJ2-7, with a weak D call TRBD1 (5 bases). V shed 5 bases and J shed 0 bases, with 8 bases lying between them. The CDR3 length is 13 residues. CDR3 nucleotides: TGTGCCAGCAGTACGGACAACTCCTACGAGCAGTACGTC. It codes for CASSTDNSYEQYV.

This clonotype was recorded a few times. The rearrangement links TRBV27 to TRBJ2-2; weak D call: TRBD1 (6 bases). The germline V and J ends were trimmed by 2 bases and 2 bases, with 15 bases remaining between them. The CDR3 runs 17 residues. Germline V gene data show CDR1 as MNHEY and CDR2 as SMNVEV (reference sequence). In DNA form, the CDR3 reads TGTGCCAGCAGTTTAGTCCGAAGGACAGACAACACCGGGGAGCTGTTTTTT. Translating it yields CASSLVRRTDNTGELFF.

This clonotype was found many times. V is TRBV5-1 and J is TRBJ2-7, with D perhaps matching TRBD1 (5 bases). Germline loops: CDR1 SGHRS, CDR2 YFSETQ. V gave up 0 bases and J gave up 2 bases, with 12 bases separating them. The CDR3 runs 15 residues. CDR3 loop: CASSLDGHTTYEQYF. DNA of the CDR3: TGCGCCAGCAGCTTGGATGGACACACTACCTACGAGCAGTACTTC.

This clonotype was seen only once. The chain combines TRBV21-1 with TRBJ2-1; the table's TRBD1 call for D was not verified on the DNA. TRBV21-1 is a known pseudogene. The CDR3 is 16 residues long. CDR3 amino acids: CASSSPGQGARNEQFF. CDR3 nucleotide sequence: TGTGCCAGCAGCAGCCCGGGACAGGGGGCCAGGAATGAGCAGTTCTTC.

This clonotype was seen many times. This chain uses TRBV7-2 with TRBJ2-2; 10 nucleotides match TRBD1. The V and J ends lost 9 bases and 5 bases, in that order; junction bases with no gene match: 9. This CDR3 is 15 amino acids long. Germline loops: CDR1 SGHTA, CDR2 FQGNSA. CDR3 nucleotide sequence: TGTGCCAGTACCAAGACAGGGGGCTGGACCGGGGAGCTGTTTTTT. Translated, it gives CASTKTGGWTGELFF.

This clonotype appeared a few times. The genes are TRBV7-9 and TRBJ2-1; D assignment may be TRBD1 or TRBD2 (6 bases each). Trimming cost V 8 bases and J 7 bases, with 21 bases left between them. Germline V gene lookup returns CDR1 SEHNR and CDR2 FQNEAQ (reference sequence). This CDR3 spans 15 amino acids. The CDR3 DNA is TGTGCCAGCGCCCTTAGGGGGGCCTGGGAAAATGAGCAGTTCTTC. It codes for CASALRGAWENEQFF.

This clonotype was detected a few times. This chain connects TRBV4-3 to TRBJ2-1; maybe TRBD2 (6 bases). V was clipped by 3 bases and J by 4 bases, with 22 bases between them. CDR1 LGHNA and CDR2 YSLEER come from the germline V gene. The length of the CDR3 is 18 residues. CDR3 sequence (DNA): TGCGCCAGCAGCCACCCCCGGGACTCAAGAGGAGATTACAATGAGCAGTTCTTC. Its protein product is CASSHPRDSRGDYNEQFF.

This clonotype appeared a few times. V usage is TRBV24-1 and J usage is TRBJ2-1; maybe TRBD1 (5 bases). Trimming removed 4 bases from V and 7 bases from J, with 10 bases in between. The CDR3 spans 13 residues. The germline V gene encodes CDR1 KGHDR and CDR2 SFDVKD. CDR3 sequence (DNA): TGTGCCACCAGTGACTACGACAGTAATGAGCAGTTCTTC. As protein: CATSDYDSNEQFF.

In its sample, this clonotype was seen a few times. J is TRBJ2-2 and V is TRBV19; D is ambiguous. V dropped 3 bases and J dropped 2 bases, with 10 bases sitting between them. This CDR3 has 15 amino acids. CDR1 and CDR2 (germline): LNHDA, SQIVND (reference sequence). CDR3 loop: CASSMKGYNTGELFF. CDR3 DNA sequence: TGTGCCAGTAGTATGAAAGGATATAACACCGGGGAGCTGTTTTTT. The full variable domain, rest sourced from reference TRBV19 and TRBJ2-2, is DGGITQSPKYLFRKEGQNVTLSCEQNLNHDAMYWYRQDPGQGLRLIYYSQIVNDFQKGDIAEGYSVSREKKESFPLTVTSAQKNPTAFYLCASSMKGYNTGELFFGEGSRLTVL.

In DNA, the CDR3 is TGTGCCAGCTCACCACCGGGGGCGCAGGGTGAAAAACTGTTTTTT. Translating gives CASSPPGAQGEKLFF. The gene calls are TRBV18 and TRBJ1-4, with D perhaps matching TRBD1 (6 bases). Trimming shortened V by 0 bases and J by 7 bases, and 12 bases separated the two germline ends. This CDR3 spans 15 amino acids. CDR1 KGHSH and CDR2 LQKENI come from the germline V gene.

The J gene is TRBJ2-5, the V gene TRBV10-3; the match to TRBD1 covers 9 bases. The junction had 4 bases not matched to a gene; V was cut back by 11 bases and J by 3 bases. CDR3 length: 12 residues. CDR1 is ENHRY, CDR2 SYGVKD, per germline. CDR3 nucleotide sequence: TGTGCCTCGAGGACAGGGGAAGAGACCCAGTACTTC. Protein sequence: CASRTGEETQYF.

This chain links TRBV7-9 with TRBJ2-5; weak D call: TRBD2 (5 bases). V was cut by 3 bases and J by 4 bases, with 15 bases left in between. The germline gives CDR1 SEHNR, CDR2 FQNEAQ (reference sequence). The CDR3 extends over 15 amino acids. CDR3 coding DNA: TGTGCCAGCAGCTTCCCCCAGGAGCGGATAGAGACCCAGTACTTC. It translates to CASSFPQERIETQYF.

The chain has TRBV7-2 and TRBJ1-5; D is undetermined. The germline gives CDR1 SGHTA, CDR2 FQGNSA. Trimming cost V 1 base and J 7 bases, with 11 bases left between them. This CDR3 spans 14 amino acids. DNA of the CDR3: TGTGCCAGCAGCTTAGTTCCCTTAGAGCAGCCCCAGCATTTT. It specifies CASSLVPLEQPQHF.

The chain has TRBV6-2 or TRBV6-3 and TRBJ2-7, with 7 bases matching TRBD2. CDR1 and CDR2 (germline): MNHEY, SVGEGT. The CDR3 length is 13 residues. The ends lost 5 bases at V and 2 bases at J; junction bases unmatched: 3. The CDR3 loop reads CASSTSETYEQYV. For the CDR3, the DNA is TGTGCCAGCAGTACTAGCGAGACCTACGAGCAGTACGTC.

This clonotype was counted between two and nine times. The rearrangement uses TRBV25-1 and TRBJ2-5; TRBD1 aligns across 9 bases. V gave up 2 bases and J gave up 5 bases; unmatched junction bases: 3. CDR1 and CDR2 from the germline V gene are MGHDK and SYGVNS. This CDR3 has 14 residues. Here the CDR3 reads CASSEGQGWETQYF. CDR3 DNA sequence: TGTGCCAGCAGTGAAGGACAGGGGTGGGAGACCCAGTACTTC.

This clonotype occurred a few times. This chain links TRBV6-5 with TRBJ1-6; D not certain. Germline CDR1 MNHEY, CDR2 SVGAGI. This CDR3 has 14 amino acids. Trimming removed 4 bases at V and 0 bases at J, with 4 bases between. DNA for the CDR3: TGTGCCAGCAGTTCCGGCTCCTATAATTCACCCCTCCACTTT. Its translation is CASSSGSYNSPLHF.

In its sample, this clonotype was seen many times. The J gene is TRBJ2-7, the V gene TRBV19; tentative D call: TRBD2 (5 bases). Trimming shortened V by 5 bases and J by 0 bases, and 11 bases separated the two germline ends. The CDR3 sequence is 14 residues long. Germline CDR1 and CDR2: LNHDA and SQIVND (reference sequence). In DNA form, the CDR3 reads TGTGCCAGTAGTGTCTCCGGGGTCTCCTACGAGCAGTACTTC. Translated, it gives CASSVSGVSYEQYF.

In its sample, this clonotype was seen many times. The rearrangement uses TRBV4-3 and TRBJ2-1; D possibly corresponds to TRBD1 (6 bases). The CDR3 runs 15 residues. The germline V gene encodes CDR1 LGHNA and CDR2 YSLEER. Trimming cost V 0 bases and J 6 bases, with 12 bases left between them. The DNA of the CDR3 is TGCGCCAGCAGCCAAGACTACAGGGTTAGCAATGAGCAGTTCTTC. The encoded protein is CASSQDYRVSNEQFF.

This clonotype was counted a few times. The chain uses TRBV5-6 and TRBJ2-5; a possible D gene is TRBD1 (5 bases). Germline lookup yields CDR1 SGHDT and CDR2 YYEEEE. The V and J ends lost 0 bases and 7 bases respectively, with 16 bases between them. There are 15 residues in the CDR3. CDR3 loop: CASSLEALRGGTQYF. The CDR3 bases are TGTGCCAGCAGCTTGGAGGCCCTTAGGGGCGGGACCCAGTACTTC.

In regard to this clonotype: A read error may be the cause here, since a much bigger clone is one base away. Here the CDR3 reads CASSQGVAVLREQYF. The CDR3 bases are TGTGCCAGCAGCCAAGGAGTCGCGGTCCTCCGCGAGCAGTACTTC. The chain has TRBV3-1 and TRBJ2-7; D call uncertain. The CDR3 covers 15 residues. V dropped 1 base and J dropped 6 bases, with 16 bases sitting between them. Germline values: CDR1 LGHDT, CDR2 YNNKEL (reference sequence).

The gene calls are TRBV21-1 and TRBJ2-5. TRBV21-1 is an annotated pseudogene. This CDR3 is 9 amino acids long. CDR3 protein: CASSKGYLF. CDR3 bases: TGTGCCAGCAGCAAGGGATATCTTTTC.

This clonotype occurred a few times. The rearrangement uses TRBV6-2 or TRBV6-3 and TRBJ1-2, with no clear D. The germline V gene encodes CDR1 MNHEY and CDR2 SVGEGT. The germline V and J ends were trimmed by 6 bases and 3 bases, with 17 bases remaining between them. CDR3 length equals 15 residues. This chain's CDR3 is CASRRYSEDYYGYTF. Written as DNA, the CDR3 is TGTGCCAGCAGGAGGTACAGCGAGGACTACTATGGCTACACCTTC.

The chain is built from TRBV5-4 and TRBJ2-1; TRBD2 matches at 8 bases. The CDR3 loop spans 16 amino acids. V gave up 3 bases and J gave up 4 bases; unmatched junction bases: 9. The germline V gene has CDR1 SGHNT and CDR2 YYREEE (reference sequence). The CDR3 is CASSSQTGGAYNEQFF. DNA of the CDR3: TGTGCCAGCAGCTCCCAAACCGGGGGGGCTTACAATGAGCAGTTCTTC.

This clonotype was seen repeatedly, ten times or more. The V and J genes are TRBV20-1 and TRBJ1-1, with a possible D match to TRBD1 (6 bases). Per germline, CDR1 DFQATT and CDR2 SNEGSKA (reference sequence). Trimming shortened V by 6 bases and J by 3 bases, and 17 bases separated the two germline ends. This CDR3 is 14 amino acids long. CDR3 bases: TGCAGTGCGCGAATGGGGCACAGGGACACTGAAGCTTTCTTT. Its translation: CSARMGHRDTEAFF.

V is TRBV20-1 and J is TRBJ1-4; D may be TRBD1 (5 bases). V shed 3 bases and J shed 7 bases, with 12 bases lying between them. This CDR3 has 13 amino acids. Germline V gives CDR1 DFQATT, CDR2 SNEGSKA (reference sequence). CDR3 amino acids: CSASSRAGEKLFF. CDR3 in DNA: TGCAGTGCTAGTTCCAGGGCTGGTGAAAAACTGTTTTTT.

This clonotype was seen only a few times. The chain recombines TRBV6-5 with TRBJ1-1; D may be TRBD1 (5 bases). The V gene's germline CDR1 is MNHEY and CDR2 SVGAGI. Trimming cost V 2 bases and J 8 bases, with 12 bases left between them. The CDR3 spans 13 residues. The CDR3 spells CASSYVSGGEAFF. In DNA, the CDR3 is TGTGCCAGCAGTTACGTATCGGGGGGGGAAGCTTTCTTT.

V gene TRBV11-2 combines with J gene TRBJ2-1; TRBD1 is a possible D gene (6 bases). CDR3 length equals 13 residues. V lost 3 bases and J 15 bases, leaving 18 bases between the germline ends. Per germline, CDR1 SGHAT and CDR2 FQNNGV. Here the CDR3 DNA reads TGTGCCAGCAGCTTGGCAGGGGTTCTTAATCGGTTCTTC. Translated: CASSLAGVLNRFF.

This clonotype was detected only a few times. The chain links TRBV18 to TRBJ1-1; the D is unclear. V dropped 6 bases and J dropped 5 bases, with 16 bases sitting between them. Germline CDR1 is KGHSH and CDR2 is LQKENI. The CDR3 has 14 amino acids. The chain's CDR3 is CASSPGPRWTEAFF. The CDR3 DNA is TGTGCCAGCTCGCCGGGCCCGCGATGGACTGAAGCTTTCTTT.

This clonotype came up a few times. V usage is TRBV4-3 and J usage is TRBJ1-4, with no clear D. Trimming took 0 bases from V and 10 from J, leaving 6 bases between them. The CDR3 length is 12 residues. CDR1 and CDR2 (germline): LGHNA, YSLEER. The CDR3 protein is CASSQDSRKLFF. In DNA, the CDR3 is TGCGCCAGCAGCCAAGATTCCCGAAAACTGTTTTTT.

A few counts support this clonotype. CDR3 region: CASSLRGIAWVDEQFF. The CDR3 bases are TGCGCCAGCAGCTTGAGGGGGATAGCGTGGGTTGATGAGCAGTTCTTC. V gene TRBV5-1 combines with J gene TRBJ2-1, with D maybe TRBD1 (6 bases). This CDR3 has 16 residues. V lost 1 base to trimming and J lost 8 bases, with 19 bases between them. Germline V gene data show CDR1 as SGHRS and CDR2 as YFSETQ.